These 30 T cell receptor beta chains share one sample of origin, sequenced in a study of blood T cells in healthy people across ages. The second PCR ran roughly 6 to 11 cycles with a sample-barcoded 5' primer and J-beta primers. TCRdb re-called the 5' RACE reads through MiXCR, storing one row per CDR3 protein. The sample includes 800,000 to 950,000 distinct CDR3 sequences, about 29% of them seen just once. These data were also filed under a second study, of T cells of mothers and their children.

Material: blood. Source of these receptors: a woman aged 40 to 50 in good health.

This clonotype was detected only a few times. The chain couples TRBV7-9 to TRBJ2-3, with 7 positions matching TRBD2. CDR1 is SEHNR, CDR2 FQNEAQ, per germline (reference sequence). V dropped 5 bases and J dropped 0; count of bases not matched to a gene: 5. CDR3 length: 15 residues. The CDR3 here is CASSARLASTDTQYF. Here the CDR3 DNA reads TGTGCCAGCAGCGCCCGACTAGCTAGCACAGATACGCAGTATTTT. The variable domain in full, completed from reference TRBV7-9 and TRBJ2-3, reads DTGVSQNPRHKITKRGQNVTFRCDPISEHNRLYWYRQTLGQGPEFLTYFQNEAQLEKSRLLSDRFSAERPKGSFSTLEIQRTEQGDSAMYLCASSARLASTDTQYFGPGTRLTVL.

The genes are TRBV7-9 and TRBJ2-5; TRBD2 is a possible D gene (5 bases). V was cut by 1 base and J by 11 bases, with 23 bases left in between. Germline V gene lookup returns CDR1 SEHNR and CDR2 FQNEAQ (reference sequence). The CDR3 spans 16 residues. DNA for the CDR3: TGTGCCAGCAGCTTAGAATGGCCCGGGGTGGGCTACGGGCAGTACTTC. It translates to CASSLEWPGVGYGQYF.

This clonotype was observed a handful of times. The rearrangement joins TRBV29-1 to TRBJ2-5; a weak D match, TRBD2 (5 bases). Germline V gives CDR1 SQVTM, CDR2 ANQGSEA. The CDR3 runs to 13 residues. Between the trimmed V and J ends, which lost 4 bases and 11 bases, there was a span of 20 bases. CDR3 in amino acids: CSVGPLHGNEQYF. DNA of the CDR3: TGCAGCGTTGGACCACTCCACGGGAATGAGCAGTACTTC.

This clonotype was picked up a small number of times. The chain uses TRBV6-1 and TRBJ2-1; D gene uncertain. Per germline, CDR1 MNHNS and CDR2 SASEGT. There are 13 residues in the CDR3. V lost 4 bases and J 10 bases, leaving 14 bases between the germline ends. CDR3 DNA sequence: TGTGCCAGCAGTGGGAATTGGGGAACGGAGCAGTTCTTC. Protein product: CASSGNWGTEQFF.

In its sample, this clonotype was seen many times. The rearrangement uses TRBV7-2 and TRBJ2-7; TRBD1 agrees at 7 bases. The ends lost 6 bases at V and 3 bases at J; junction bases unmatched: 5. Germline V gene data show CDR1 as SGHTA and CDR2 as FQGNSA. The length of the CDR3 is 13 residues. The CDR3 is CASSQQGNYEQYF. The CDR3 nucleotides read TGTGCCAGCAGTCAACAGGGGAACTACGAGCAGTACTTC.

The chain is built from TRBV25-1 and TRBJ2-1; 10 bases are a match to TRBD2. The germline V gene has CDR1 MGHDK and CDR2 SYGVNS. After removal of 7 bases from V and 4 bases from J, the junction contained 4 bases not matched to a gene. CDR3 size: 14 residues. The CDR3 spells CASNRAGGYNEQFF. In nucleotides, the CDR3 is TGTGCCAGCAATCGAGCGGGGGGGTACAATGAGCAGTTCTTC.

As regards this clonotype: This CDR3 fails to terminate in the conserved phenylalanine or tryptophan, so it likely reflects a read error. This chain connects TRBV6-2 or TRBV6-3 to TRBJ2-1; D perhaps matches TRBD1 (6 bases). The germline gives CDR1 MNHEY, CDR2 SVGEGT. Trimming cost V 6 bases and J 1 base, with 13 bases left between them. The CDR3 consists of 15 residues. The CDR3 region is CASSQEGVSYNEQFV. The CDR3 DNA is TGTGCCAGCAGCCAAGAGGGGGTTTCCTACAATGAGCAGTTCGTC.

The chain links TRBV5-1 to TRBJ1-2, with unresolved D. Germline values: CDR1 SGHRS, CDR2 YFSETQ. V was trimmed by 4 bases and J by 6 bases, leaving 19 bases between them. The length of the CDR3 is 15 residues. The CDR3 protein is CASSQIESGGHGYTF. The CDR3 bases are TGCGCCAGCAGCCAAATAGAGTCGGGCGGGCATGGCTACACCTTC.

This rearrangement joins TRBV7-2 to TRBJ2-2; TRBD2 aligns across 8 bases. Germline-derived CDR1 and CDR2 are SGHTA and FQGNSA. After removal of 7 bases from V and 7 bases from J, the junction contained 8 bases not matched to a gene. The CDR3 totals 14 residues. The CDR3 spells CASNGRGEIGELFF. The CDR3 bases are TGTGCCAGCAATGGGCGGGGGGAAATCGGGGAGCTGTTTTTT.

The chain is built from TRBV4-1 and TRBJ2-7; 8 bases match TRBD1. V shed 3 bases and J 3 bases; nucleotides not matched to a gene: 7. The CDR3 spans 15 residues. Germline loops: CDR1 MGHRA, CDR2 YSYEKL. Here the CDR3 reads CASSQGTGSFYEQYF. CDR3 coding DNA: TGCGCCAGCAGCCAGGGGACAGGTTCTTTCTACGAGCAGTACTTC.

There are many counts of this clonotype. The chain is built from TRBV4-2 and TRBJ2-7; 9 bases line up with TRBD1. Unmatched junction bases numbered 7, after V lost 3 bases and J lost 4 bases. The CDR3 has 15 residues. Germline lookup yields CDR1 LGHNA and CDR2 YNFKEQ. CDR3 region: CASSQIGTGSYEQYF. For the CDR3, the DNA is TGTGCCAGCAGCCAGATCGGGACAGGGAGTTACGAGCAGTACTTC.

The chain uses TRBV4-1 and TRBJ1-1; the D gene is possibly TRBD1 (6 bases). This CDR3 region has 11 residues. Germline values: CDR1 MGHRA, CDR2 YSYEKL. V was cut by 1 base and J by 11 bases, with 8 bases left in between. The CDR3 reads CASSQGTGAFF. CDR3 sequence (DNA): TGCGCCAGCAGCCAAGGAACAGGGGCTTTCTTT.

In this sample, this clonotype turned up a few times. The V call is TRBV7-6, the J call TRBJ1-1; 8 bases fit TRBD1. V gave up 3 bases and J gave up 4 bases; unmatched junction bases: 10. The germline V gene encodes CDR1 SGHVS and CDR2 FNYEAQ. This CDR3 is 16 amino acids long. CDR3 DNA: TGTGCCAGCAGCTTTCGGCAGGGGGCAGGGGGCACTGAAGCTTTCTTT. This encodes CASSFRQGAGGTEAFF.

The gene calls are TRBV7-9 and TRBJ2-5, with 7 bases aligning to TRBD2. The CDR3 covers 15 residues. The V gene's germline CDR1 is SEHNR and CDR2 FQNEAQ (reference sequence). V lost 4 bases, J lost 5 bases, and 10 bases stayed unmatched. The CDR3 here is CASSSIVSGFETQYF. CDR3 DNA sequence: TGTGCCAGCAGCTCGATCGTTAGCGGGTTCGAGACCCAGTACTTC.

The chain employs TRBV7-2 and TRBJ2-5; 12 bases line up with TRBD2. V was pared by 5 bases and J by 2 bases, with 3 bases of the junction left unmatched. This CDR3 is 15 amino acids long. The germline CDR1 and CDR2 sequences are SGHTA and FQGNSA. In nucleotides, the CDR3 is TGTGCCAGCAGCCGGACTAGCGGGGCTCAAGAGACCCAGTACTTC. As protein: CASSRTSGAQETQYF.

The chain combines TRBV5-1 with TRBJ2-1; D gene unclear. The V gene's germline CDR1 is SGHRS and CDR2 YFSETQ. The CDR3 is 11 residues long. Between the trimmed V and J ends, which lost 7 bases and 6 bases, there was a span of 8 bases. The CDR3 protein is CASGQLNEQFF. DNA of the CDR3: TGCGCCAGCGGGCAACTCAATGAGCAGTTCTTC.

For this clonotype: This may be a read error: a much more frequent sequence differs by one nucleotide. The chain recombines TRBV7-9 with TRBJ2-5; D may be TRBD2 (5 bases). The CDR3 has 12 amino acids. The germline V gene has CDR1 SEHNR and CDR2 FQNEAQ (reference sequence). CDR3 sequence reads: CASSWRKEIQYF. The CDR3 DNA follows: TGTGCCAGCAGCTGGAGGAAGGAGATCCAGTACTTC.

With regard to this clonotype: This clone may be a read error of a much larger clone one base away. CDR3 sequence (DNA): TGTGCCAACAGCTTACTGGGACAGTTCGAGCAGTACTTC. It translates to CANSLLGQFEQYF. The chain recombines TRBV7-9 with TRBJ2-7; 7 bases match TRBD1. In germline, CDR1 is SEHNR, CDR2 FQNEAQ (reference sequence). The CDR3 loop spans 13 amino acids. Based on the CDR3 plus reference TRBV7-9 and TRBJ2-7, the full variable domain is DTGVSQNPRHKITKRGQNVTFRCDPISEHNRLYWYRQTLGQGPEFLTYFQNEAQLEKSRLLSDRFSAERPKGSFSTLEIQRTEQGDSAMYLCANSLLGQFEQYFGPGTRLTVT.

This rearrangement joins TRBV6-5 to TRBJ1-5; tentatively, D is TRBD1 (5 bases). The V and J ends lost 2 bases and 0 bases respectively, with 11 bases between them. Per germline, CDR1 MNHEY and CDR2 SVGAGI. The CDR3 spans 16 residues. The CDR3 DNA is TGTGCCAGCAGTTACGAGGGACCCTATAGCAATCAGCCCCAGCATTTT. Translating it yields CASSYEGPYSNQPQHF.

In this sample, this clonotype turned up many times. The chain recombines TRBV10-3 with TRBJ2-7, with 10 nucleotides matching TRBD1. Germline V CDR1 and CDR2: ENHRY, SYGVKD. The CDR3 sequence is 14 residues long. The V gene end was trimmed by 8 bases and the J gene end by 3 bases; junction bases not matched to a gene: 7. CDR3 sequence reads: CAIEAGQGIYEQYF. CDR3 sequence (DNA): TGTGCCATCGAAGCGGGACAGGGGATCTACGAGCAGTACTTC.

The chain has TRBV11-2 and TRBJ2-1; D may be TRBD2 (5 bases). Germline V gene data show CDR1 as SGHAT and CDR2 as FQNNGV. V was shortened by 0 bases and J by 9 bases, with 9 bases between the two germline ends. The CDR3 is made up of 13 amino acids. The CDR3 region has the DNA TGTGCCAGCAGCTTAGAGCTAGCCGGTGAGCAGTTCTTC. Translation: CASSLELAGEQFF.

The genes are TRBV20-1 and TRBJ1-5, with no clear D. Germline assignment: CDR1 DFQATT and CDR2 SNEGSKA (reference sequence). V lost 5 bases to trimming and J lost 5 bases, with 16 bases between them. CDR3 size: 14 residues. This chain's CDR3 is CSASRAYTYQPQHF. The CDR3 DNA reads as TGCAGTGCTTCCCGGGCCTACACCTATCAGCCCCAGCATTTT.

The table lists this clonotype with a count of one. A much larger clone is a single base away; this may be a read error. The chain has TRBV28 and TRBJ2-7; TRBD1 might be the D (6 bases). Germline-derived CDR1 and CDR2 are MDHEN and SYDVKM. This CDR3 spans 13 amino acids. CDR3 in amino acids: CAGSLINRDEQYF. The CDR3, as DNA: TGTGCCGGCAGTCTAATTAACAGGGACGAGCAGTACTTC.

About this clonotype itself: The germline gene is not matched at one end of the junction; a read error may be the cause. The rearrangement links TRBV4-2 to TRBJ2-5; D is unclear. The length of the CDR3 is 14 residues. Germline assignment: CDR1 LGHNA and CDR2 YNFKEQ. The CDR3 nucleotides read TGTGCCAGCAGCCAAGATAAATACCAAGAGCCCCAGTACTTC. Its protein product is CASSQDKYQEPQYF.

The rearrangement uses TRBV20-1 and TRBJ2-4; 9 nucleotides agree with TRBD1. Near its end, the DNA agrees better with TRBJ2-7, so the J call may be wrong. The length of the CDR3 is 14 residues. Per germline, CDR1 DFQATT and CDR2 SNEGSKA (reference sequence). In DNA, the CDR3 is TGCAGTGCTCAGAGAGGCGGACAGGGGCTCGAGCAGTACTTC. Amino acid sequence: CSAQRGGQGLEQYF.

This clonotype was counted a few times. The chain uses TRBV9 and TRBJ1-6, with TRBD1 matching 7 bases. The germline V gene encodes CDR1 SGDLS and CDR2 YYNGEE. V was clipped by 0 bases and J by 4 bases; unmatched bases: 7. The CDR3 runs 17 residues. The CDR3 spells CASSVEAGGKYNSPLHF. Written as DNA, the CDR3 is TGTGCCAGCAGCGTAGAGGCAGGGGGAAAGTATAATTCACCCCTCCACTTT.

This clonotype has just a few counts. The rearrangement joins TRBV20-1 to TRBJ2-7; D is perhaps TRBD2 (5 bases). The germline V gene has CDR1 DFQATT and CDR2 SNEGSKA (reference sequence). The CDR3 is made up of 12 amino acids. The ends were cut back, 3 bases at V and 4 bases at J, with 10 bases in the middle. CDR3: CSARWSGYEQYF. CDR3 nucleotide sequence: TGCAGTGCTAGGTGGTCGGGGTACGAGCAGTACTTC.

This clonotype came up many times. The chain couples TRBV12-3 or TRBV12-4 to TRBJ2-7, with 9 bases fitting TRBD1. Germline trimming cut 7 bases from V and 2 bases from J; bases unmatched to any gene: 6. The CDR3 is 14 residues long. DNA for the CDR3: TGTGCCAGCAAAAGGGACAGGGCTACCTACGAGCAGTACTTC. Translated: CASKRDRATYEQYF.

This clonotype was detected a few times. V gene TRBV7-8 combines with J gene TRBJ1-3; TRBD1 is a possible D gene (5 bases). The CDR3 extends over 17 amino acids. CDR1 is SGHVS, CDR2 FQNEAQ, per germline. V was pared by 1 base and J by 0 bases, with 13 bases between. The CDR3 DNA is TGTGCCAGCAGCTTAGGTTTGGGGACTAGCTCTGGAAACACCATATATTTT. This translates into CASSLGLGTSSGNTIYF.

This chain links TRBV13 with TRBJ2-3, with 8 bases fitting TRBD2. The junction had 9 bases not matched to a gene; V was cut back by 5 bases and J by 2 bases. CDR1 PRHDT and CDR2 FYEKMQ come from the germline V gene (reference sequence). The CDR3 has 16 amino acids. The CDR3 sequence: CASSPIRGGNTDTQYF. DNA for the CDR3: TGTGCCAGCAGCCCCATTCGCGGGGGGAACACAGATACGCAGTATTTT. The full variable domain, in which reference TRBV13 and TRBJ2-3 provide the parts outside the CDR3, is AAGVIQSPRHLIKEKRETATLKCYPIPRHDTVYWYQQGPGQDPQFLISFYEKMQSDKGSIPDRFSAQQFSDYHSELNMSSLELGDSALYFCASSPIRGGNTDTQYFGPGTRLTVL.